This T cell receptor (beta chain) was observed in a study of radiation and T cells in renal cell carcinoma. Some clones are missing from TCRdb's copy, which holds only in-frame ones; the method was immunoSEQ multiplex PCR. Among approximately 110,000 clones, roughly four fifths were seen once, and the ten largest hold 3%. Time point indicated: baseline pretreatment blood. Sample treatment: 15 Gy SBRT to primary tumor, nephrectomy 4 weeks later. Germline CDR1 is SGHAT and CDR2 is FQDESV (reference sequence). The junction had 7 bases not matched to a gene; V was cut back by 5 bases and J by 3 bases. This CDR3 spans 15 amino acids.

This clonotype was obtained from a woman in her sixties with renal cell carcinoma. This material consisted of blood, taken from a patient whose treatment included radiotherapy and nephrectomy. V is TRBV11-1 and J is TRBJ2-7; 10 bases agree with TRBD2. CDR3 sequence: CASSPELAGYYEQYF. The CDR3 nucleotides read TGTGCCAGCAGCCCAGAACTAGCGGGATACTACGAGCAGTACTTC.